The 8 T cell receptor beta chains below were found in one sample sequenced in a study of blood T cell repertoires in COVID-19. Generated by immunoSEQ multiplex PCR, the TCRdb table keeps only in-frame clones and is missing some. The sample yields about 240,000 clones, 82% seen once. Sequencing was carried out using peripheral blood. These receptors were obtained from a woman aged 60-70 years with active or convalescent COVID-19.

The rearrangement joins TRBV5-1 to TRBJ2-1; 10 positions match TRBD1. The CDR3 length is 14 residues. V dropped 5 bases and J dropped 10; count of bases not matched to a gene: 9. Germline V gene lookup returns CDR1 SGHRS and CDR2 YFSETQ. CDR3 nucleotide sequence: TGCGCCAGCAGTAGGACAGGGGGTGGTGAAGAGCAGTTCTTC. Protein sequence: CASSRTGGGEEQFF.

The CDR3 DNA reads TGTGCCAGCATAGGACAGGGGGCCGGTGATGGCTACACCTTC. Protein: CASIGQGAGDGYTF. The V and J genes are TRBV21-1 and TRBJ1-2; no check of the table's D call, TRBD1, against the DNA was made. TRBV21-1 is assigned pseudogene status. This CDR3 contains 14 residues.

V gene TRBV24-1 combines with J gene TRBJ2-1, with 10 bases lining up with TRBD2. Germline V CDR1 and CDR2: KGHDR, SFDVKD. The J segment lost 1 base and the V segment lost 2 bases, leaving 7 bases of the junction unmatched. This CDR3 contains 18 residues. The chain's CDR3 is CATSDSSGGAASYNEQFF. The CDR3 coding sequence is TGTGCCACCAGTGATTCGAGCGGGGGGGCCGCGTCCTACAATGAGCAGTTCTTC.

This chain uses TRBV5-1 with TRBJ2-7; the D is unclear. This CDR3 is 12 amino acids long. V was clipped by 0 bases and J by 5 bases, with 6 bases between them. Germline V lookup: CDR1 SGHRS, CDR2 YFSETQ. The DNA of the CDR3 is TGCGCCAGCAGCTTGGACAGCCACGAGCAGTACTTC. Protein product: CASSLDSHEQYF. Full variable domain (missing parts from reference TRBV5-1 and TRBJ2-7): KAGVTQTPRYLIKTRGQQVTLSCSPISGHRSVSWYQQTPGQGLQFLFEYFSETQRNKGNFPGRFSGRQFSNSRSEMNVSTLELGDSALYLCASSLDSHEQYFGPGTRLTVT.

V gene TRBV19 combines with J gene TRBJ2-5, with 8 bases aligning to TRBD2. Germline lookup yields CDR1 LNHDA and CDR2 SQIVND (reference sequence). This CDR3 is 14 amino acids long. Losses at the gene ends were 7 bases for V and 2 bases for J; bases not matched to a gene: 6. This CDR3 reads CASNERGPQETQYF. DNA for the CDR3: TGTGCCAGTAACGAGCGGGGGCCGCAAGAGACCCAGTACTTC.

V is TRBV5-8 and J is TRBJ1-2, with D perhaps TRBD1 (6 bases). CDR1 SGHTS and CDR2 YDEGEE come from the germline V gene. V was trimmed by 4 bases and J by 0 bases, leaving 10 bases between them. The CDR3 covers 14 residues. For the CDR3, the DNA is TGTGCCAGCAGCCGACAGGTCCCTAACTATGGCTACACCTTC. Translating gives CASSRQVPNYGYTF. Drawing the rest from reference TRBV5-8 and TRBJ1-2, the complete variable domain is EAGVTQSPTHLIKTRGQQATLRCSPISGHTSVYWYQQALGLGLQFLLWYDEGEERNRGNFPPRFSGRQFPNYSSELNVNALELEDSALYLCASSRQVPNYGYTFGSGTRLTVV.

The V call is TRBV7-3, the J call TRBJ1-1; 8 bases fit TRBD1. V lost 4 bases to trimming and J lost 4 bases; unmatched junction nucleotides: 8. The length of the CDR3 is 15 residues. From germline, CDR1 is SGHTA and CDR2 FQGTGA. CDR3 in amino acids: CASSSYRGSATEAFF. The CDR3 DNA sequence: TGTGCCAGCAGCTCCTACAGGGGGAGCGCCACTGAAGCTTTCTTT.

The gene calls are TRBV18 and TRBJ2-4; 8 nucleotides agree with TRBD1. The CDR3 is 20 amino acids. The germline V gene encodes CDR1 KGHSH and CDR2 LQKENI. V lost 4 bases and J lost 0; bases outside the gene matches: 17. CDR3 sequence reads: CASSLGVDRVGQLAKNIQYF. CDR3 nucleotide sequence: TGTGCCAGCTCACTCGGAGTGGACAGGGTTGGCCAGCTAGCCAAAAACATTCAGTACTTC.